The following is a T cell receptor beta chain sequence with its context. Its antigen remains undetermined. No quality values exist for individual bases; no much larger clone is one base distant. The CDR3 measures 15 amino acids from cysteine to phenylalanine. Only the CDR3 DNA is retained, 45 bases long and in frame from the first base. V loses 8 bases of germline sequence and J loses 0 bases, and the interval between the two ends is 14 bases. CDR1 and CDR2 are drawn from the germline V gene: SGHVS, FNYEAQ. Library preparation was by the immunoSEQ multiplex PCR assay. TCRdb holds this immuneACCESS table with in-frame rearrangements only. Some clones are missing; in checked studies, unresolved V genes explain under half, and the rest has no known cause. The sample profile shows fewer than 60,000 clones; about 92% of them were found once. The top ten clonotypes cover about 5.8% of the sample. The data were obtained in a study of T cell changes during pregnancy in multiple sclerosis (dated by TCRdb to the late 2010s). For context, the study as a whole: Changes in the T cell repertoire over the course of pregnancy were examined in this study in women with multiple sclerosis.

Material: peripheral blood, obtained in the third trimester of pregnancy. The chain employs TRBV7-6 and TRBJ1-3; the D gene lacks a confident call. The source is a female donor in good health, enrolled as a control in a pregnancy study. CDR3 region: CASAGFRDSGNTIYF. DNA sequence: TGTGCCAGCGCCGGTTTCCGAGACTCTGGAAACACCATATATTTT.